These 14 T cell receptor beta chains were all obtained from the same sample, sequenced in a study of blood T cell repertoires in COVID-19. TCRdb's copy holds only in-frame clones and misses some; the assay was immunoSEQ multiplex PCR. In the table there are 250,000 or so clones, about nine tenths of which are singletons. Sequenced input: peripheral blood. These receptor sequences come from a woman between 35 and 50 years old who had recovered from COVID-19.

The rearrangement joins TRBV6-5 to TRBJ1-2; possible D gene TRBD1, 5 bases. In germline, CDR1 is MNHEY, CDR2 SVGAGI. The CDR3 consists of 15 residues. V lost 6 bases and J lost 4, with 18 bases in between. The CDR3 DNA is TGTGCCAGCAGCCGAGCACGCGGGGGTGGCTATGGCTACACCTTC. It is translated as CASSRARGGGYGYTF.

The gene calls are TRBV5-1 and TRBJ2-7; 8 bases map to TRBD1. There are 14 residues in the CDR3. The germline CDR1 and CDR2 sequences are SGHRS and YFSETQ. The V and J ends lost 5 bases and 5 bases, in that order; junction bases with no gene match: 9. The CDR3 spells CASRVQGEGNEQYF. The CDR3 DNA is TGCGCCAGCAGAGTACAGGGGGAAGGTAACGAGCAGTACTTC.

The chain uses TRBV5-1 and TRBJ2-3, with 9 bases lining up with TRBD2. Trimming at V came to 2 bases and at J to 5 bases, leaving 6 bases not matched to a gene. Germline V gene sequence: CDR1 SGHRS, CDR2 YFSETQ. This CDR3 has 15 amino acids. The CDR3 here is CASSLGGRALDTQYF. The CDR3 DNA reads as TGCGCCAGCAGCTTAGGCGGGAGGGCCTTAGATACGCAGTATTTT.

This chain joins TRBV11-3 and TRBJ2-1; the D gene is possibly TRBD2 (6 bases). CDR3 size: 17 residues. The V end lost 1 base, the J end lost 0 bases, and 13 bases lay between the germline ends. CDR1 is SGHNT and CDR2 is YENEEA in the germline V gene. The CDR3 region has the DNA TGTGCCAGCAGCTTAGGGGGGAGGAGGAGCTCCTACAATGAGCAGTTCTTC. Encoded protein: CASSLGGRRSSYNEQFF.

The chain couples TRBV28 to TRBJ2-3, with D hard to call. The V gene lost 3 bases and the J gene lost 5 bases, with 21 bases spanning the gap. CDR1 and CDR2 (germline): MDHEN, SYDVKM. The CDR3 covers 17 residues. The CDR3 sequence: CASSFISSAELLDTQYF. DNA for the CDR3: TGTGCCAGCAGTTTTATCTCGAGCGCCGAGCTGTTAGATACGCAGTATTTT.

The chain uses TRBV7-3 and TRBJ2-1; perhaps TRBD2 as D (5 bases). The CDR3 is made up of 14 amino acids. V lost 5 bases and J 5 bases, leaving 13 bases between the germline ends. The germline gives CDR1 SGHTA, CDR2 FQGTGA. CDR3 sequence reads: CASSPTDLNNEQFF. The CDR3 bases are TGTGCCAGCAGCCCCACGGACTTGAACAATGAGCAGTTCTTC.

Only one count was recorded for this clone. The chain couples TRBV18 to TRBJ2-5; TRBD1 aligns across 10 bases. The CDR3 is 13 residues long. Germline values: CDR1 KGHSH, CDR2 LQKENI. Trimming cost V 5 bases and J 5 bases; bases outside gene matches: 2. CDR3 protein: CASSSGQGETQYF. In DNA form, the CDR3 reads TGTGCCAGCTCATCGGGACAGGGGGAGACCCAGTACTTC.

The rearrangement joins TRBV5-4 to TRBJ2-2; 9 bases map to TRBD2. There are 15 residues in the CDR3. Per the germline V gene, CDR1 is SGHNT and CDR2 is YYREEE (reference sequence). Unmatched junction bases numbered 7, after V lost 3 bases and J lost 7 bases. The CDR3 loop is CASSSGSGSGGELFF. The DNA for the CDR3 is TGTGCCAGCAGCTCGGGTAGCGGGAGTGGCGGGGAGCTGTTTTTT.

The chain carries TRBV9 and TRBJ2-1; 8 bases line up with TRBD1. CDR1 is SGDLS and CDR2 is YYNGEE in the germline V gene. CDR3 size: 16 residues. Trimming took 0 bases from V and 8 from J; bases not matched to a gene: 10. CDR3 nucleotides: TGTGCCAGCAGCGTAGATGGGTCAGGGGGCACCCATGAGCAGTTCTTC. Translation gives CASSVDGSGGTHEQFF.

V usage is TRBV2 and J usage is TRBJ1-1, with 7 bases fitting TRBD1. Germline V gives CDR1 SNHLY, CDR2 FYNNEI. The CDR3 extends over 17 amino acids. V shed 2 bases, J shed 3 bases, and the junction held 12 bases outside the gene matches. CDR3 in amino acids: CASSEPIRTGPDTEAFF. CDR3 sequence (DNA): TGTGCCAGCAGTGAACCGATTCGGACAGGCCCAGACACTGAAGCTTTCTTT.

This clone was counted between two and nine times. The chain has TRBV24-1 and TRBJ1-1; perhaps TRBD1 as D (5 bases). Germline V CDR1 and CDR2: KGHDR, SFDVKD. This CDR3 has 14 amino acids. V was shortened by 9 bases and J by 3 bases, with 16 bases between the two germline ends. The CDR3 here is CATPPGGRHTEAFF. The DNA for the CDR3 is TGTGCCACCCCACCGGGGGGTAGGCACACTGAAGCTTTCTTT.

This clone showed up just once. This rearrangement joins TRBV29-1 to TRBJ2-5, with TRBD1 as a possible D gene (6 bases). There are 12 residues in the CDR3. The V gene's germline CDR1 is SQVTM and CDR2 ANQGSEA. V lost 3 bases and J 5 bases, leaving 10 bases between the germline ends. The CDR3: CSVEDSPETQYF. CDR3 nucleotides: TGCAGCGTTGAGGACAGTCCGGAGACCCAGTACTTC.

The chain carries TRBV9 and TRBJ2-6, with 7 bases fitting TRBD2. Germline V gene lookup returns CDR1 SGDLS and CDR2 YYNGEE. V gave up 2 bases and J gave up 2 bases; unmatched junction bases: 1. The CDR3 covers 15 residues. The CDR3 sequence: CASSVRGAGANVLTF. CDR3 nucleotides: TGTGCCAGCAGCGTCCGGGGGGCTGGGGCCAACGTCCTGACTTTC.

The rearrangement links TRBV6-2 or TRBV6-3 to TRBJ2-5; 8 bases agree with TRBD2. The CDR3 runs 17 residues. After removal of 2 bases from V and 1 base from J, the junction contained 9 bases not matched to a gene. CDR1 and CDR2 from the germline V gene are MNHEY and SVGEGT. The CDR3 sequence: CASSYHKGSGIQETQYF. CDR3 DNA: TGTGCCAGCAGTTACCATAAAGGTAGCGGGATCCAAGAGACCCAGTACTTC.